The rows below give T cell receptor beta chains drawn from one sample of a study of Graves' ophthalmopathy and Graves' hyperthyroidism. TCRdb called the multiplex PCR reads again in MiXCR, with one record for every CDR3 protein. The data show more than 300,000 distinct CDR3 sequences, 15% to 19% seen once. Sequenced material: peripheral blood. Receptors were obtained from a woman aged 18 to 35 with stable Graves' hyperthyroidism. The CDR3 runs from the conserved cysteine through the conserved F or W.

CDR3 protein | J gene | V gene
CASSLSKMMNTEAFF | TRBJ1-1 | TRBV12-3/TRBV12-4
CAISGDMNTEAFF | TRBJ1-1 | TRBV10-3
CASSLVSGGISNQPQHF | TRBJ1-5 | TRBV12-3/TRBV12-4
CASSRPGSGETQYF | TRBJ2-5 | TRBV27
CASSWGLAGPSYEQYF | TRBJ2-7 | TRBV5-1
CASSPGQGEGYEQYF | TRBJ2-7 | TRBV6-5
CASSLGTLDAEAFF | TRBJ1-1 | TRBV5-1
CASSLVVVDTEAFF | TRBJ1-1 | TRBV7-9
CASSSRASGGAGEQYF | TRBJ2-7 | TRBV4-2
CAISESQGINQPQHF | TRBJ1-5 | TRBV10-3
CASREVLRNTEAFF | TRBJ1-1 | TRBV6-2/TRBV6-3
CVSKGGRAYTKAFF | TRBJ1-1 | TRBV6-1
CASSLSSGGTYEQYF | TRBJ2-7 | TRBV27
CASSSIGRLGYGYTF | TRBJ1-2 | TRBV27
CASSYAGSNTEAFF | TRBJ1-1 | TRBV6-5
CASTRTGSGYTF | TRBJ1-2 | TRBV6-5
CASSVGGSYEQYF | TRBJ2-7 | TRBV2
CSAADLYTLNTEAFF | TRBJ1-1 | TRBV20-1
CASSPRGLNQPQHF | TRBJ1-5 | TRBV6-1
CASRGRTATYYTIYF | TRBJ1-3 | TRBV6-1
CSAMDSNQPQHF | TRBJ1-5 | TRBV29-1
CASRTGTGDYTF | TRBJ1-2 | TRBV12-3/TRBV12-4
CASIQTQGGGYTF | TRBJ1-2 | TRBV6-2/TRBV6-3
CATSILSPGELFF | TRBJ2-2 | TRBV15
CASSLFRRQESNIQYF | TRBJ2-4 | TRBV5-6
CASSYEQGSSYEQYF | TRBJ2-7 | TRBV6-5
CASSQGAHTGELFF | TRBJ2-2 | TRBV6-1
CASSPLNYGYTF | TRBJ1-2 | TRBV12-3/TRBV12-4
CSVGGQGSGYTF | TRBJ1-2 | TRBV29-1
CASSLTAAGYEQYF | TRBJ2-7 | TRBV11-3
CASSIDRKGAFF | TRBJ1-1 | TRBV19
CASGGTANTEAFF | TRBJ1-1 | TRBV5-1
CASSFRRMGEQYF | TRBJ2-7 | TRBV13
CASAGDRVAKNIQYF | TRBJ2-4 | TRBV12-3/TRBV12-4
CASRWTGAGANVLTF | TRBJ2-6 | TRBV6-1
CASSLFGLASLETQYF | TRBJ2-5 | TRBV5-1
CASSPGWNTEAFF | TRBJ1-1 | TRBV19
CASSYSIVDIGYTF | TRBJ1-2 | TRBV6-5
CASSSTGGVQETQYF | TRBJ2-5 | TRBV7-2
CASSEDPSGGTYEQYF | TRBJ2-7 | TRBV6-1
CASSQVGGQRNQETQYF | TRBJ2-5 | TRBV4-1
CATSGWGPETRYF | TRBJ2-5 | TRBV24-1
CASSQEPGRRSYEQYF | TRBJ2-7 | TRBV3-1
CASSLGTRVYGYTF | TRBJ1-2 | TRBV5-6
CASNPGGNTEAFF | TRBJ1-1 | TRBV27
CATSARGRNTGELFF | TRBJ2-2 | TRBV24-1